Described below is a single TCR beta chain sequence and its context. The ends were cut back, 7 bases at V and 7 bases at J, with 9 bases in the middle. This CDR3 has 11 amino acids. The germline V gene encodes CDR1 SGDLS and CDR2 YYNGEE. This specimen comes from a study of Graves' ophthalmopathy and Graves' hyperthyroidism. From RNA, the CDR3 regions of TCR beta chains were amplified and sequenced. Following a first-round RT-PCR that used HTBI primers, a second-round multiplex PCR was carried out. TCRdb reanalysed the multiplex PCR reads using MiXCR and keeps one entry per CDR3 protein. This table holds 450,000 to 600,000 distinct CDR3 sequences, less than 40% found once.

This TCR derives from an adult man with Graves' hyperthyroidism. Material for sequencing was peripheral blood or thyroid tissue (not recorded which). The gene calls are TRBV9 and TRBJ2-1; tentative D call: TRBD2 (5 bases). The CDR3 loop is CASGSINEQFF. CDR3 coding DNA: TGTGCCAGCGGGAGTATAAATGAGCAGTTCTTC.